This T cell receptor (beta chain) is drawn from a study of blood T cell repertoires in COVID-19. As for the study in general: Recovery among Cohort 3 donors was established by two negative PCRs, clearance, or symptom resolution. Specimens from acute and convalescent COVID-19 originated in the United States, Italy and Spain.

Clinical history reported by participants formed the basis on which cohorts were assigned. Original processing methods: Quantification of nucleated cells was approximated via reference gene primer amplification. The repertoire was sequenced with immunoSEQ multiplex PCR; TCRdb's copy has only in-frame clones and lacks some. V and J calls and clone size are those listed in that table; D and trimming were worked out from the DNA. In the table there are some 200,000 clones, roughly nine tenths of which are singletons. This CDR3 spans 14 amino acids. Trimming took 3 bases from V and 1 from J, leaving 10 bases between them. Germline-derived CDR1 and CDR2 are SEHNR and FQNEAQ (reference sequence).

The sequenced sample consisted of PBMCs or T cells enriched from blood (not recorded which). The TCR originated in a woman in her forties or fifties in a cohort exposed to, infected with or recovered from COVID-19 (not recorded which). The J gene is TRBJ2-7, the V gene TRBV7-9; tentatively, D is TRBD1 (6 bases). CDR3 amino acids: CASSFGTPSYEQYF. CDR3 in DNA: TGTGCCAGCAGCTTCGGGACACCTTCCTACGAGCAGTACTTC. Supplemented by reference TRBV7-9 and TRBJ2-7, the full variable domain reads DTGVSQNPRHKITKRGQNVTFRCDPISEHNRLYWYRQTLGQGPEFLTYFQNEAQLEKSRLLSDRFSAERPKGSFSTLEIQRTEQGDSAMYLCASSFGTPSYEQYFGPGTRLTVT.